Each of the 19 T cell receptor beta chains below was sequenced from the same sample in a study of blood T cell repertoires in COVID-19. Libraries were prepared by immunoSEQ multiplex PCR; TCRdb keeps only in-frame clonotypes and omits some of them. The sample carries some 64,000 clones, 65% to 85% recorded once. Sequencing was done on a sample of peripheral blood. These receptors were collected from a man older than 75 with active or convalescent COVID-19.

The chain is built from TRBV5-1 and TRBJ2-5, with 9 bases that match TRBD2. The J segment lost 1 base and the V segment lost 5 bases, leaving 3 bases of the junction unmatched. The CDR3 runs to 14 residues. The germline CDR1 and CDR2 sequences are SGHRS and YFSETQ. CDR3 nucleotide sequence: TGCGCCAGCAGAGGGACTAGCTCCCAAGAGACCCAGTACTTC. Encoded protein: CASRGTSSQETQYF.

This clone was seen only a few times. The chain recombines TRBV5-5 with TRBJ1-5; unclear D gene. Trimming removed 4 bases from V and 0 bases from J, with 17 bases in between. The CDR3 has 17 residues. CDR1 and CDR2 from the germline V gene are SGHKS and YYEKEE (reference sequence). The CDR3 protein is CASSPYETSSSNQPQHF. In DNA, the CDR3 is TGTGCCAGCAGCCCTTATGAGACAAGTTCTAGCAATCAGCCCCAGCATTTT.

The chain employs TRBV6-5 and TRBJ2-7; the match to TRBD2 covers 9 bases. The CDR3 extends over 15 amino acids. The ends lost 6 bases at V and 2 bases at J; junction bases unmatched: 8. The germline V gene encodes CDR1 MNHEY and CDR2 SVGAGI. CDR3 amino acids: CASSSALAGAYEQYF. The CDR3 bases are TGTGCCAGCAGCTCCGCATTAGCGGGAGCCTACGAGCAGTACTTC.

DNA of the CDR3: TGTGCCAGCAGCCTCGGGGGGCCGGTTCCCCGACAAGAGACCCAGTACTTC. Its translation is CASSLGGPVPRQETQYF. This chain connects TRBV7-9 to TRBJ2-5, with a weak D call TRBD2 (7 bases). Germline V gene data show CDR1 as SEHNR and CDR2 as FQNEAQ (reference sequence). The CDR3 loop spans 17 amino acids. The ends were cut back, 5 bases at V and 2 bases at J, with 21 bases in the middle. The variable domain in full, completed from reference TRBV7-9 and TRBJ2-5, reads DTGVSQNPRHKITKRGQNVTFRCDPISEHNRLYWYRQTLGQGPEFLTYFQNEAQLEKSRLLSDRFSAERPKGSFSTLEIQRTEQGDSAMYLCASSLGGPVPRQETQYFGPGTRLLVL.

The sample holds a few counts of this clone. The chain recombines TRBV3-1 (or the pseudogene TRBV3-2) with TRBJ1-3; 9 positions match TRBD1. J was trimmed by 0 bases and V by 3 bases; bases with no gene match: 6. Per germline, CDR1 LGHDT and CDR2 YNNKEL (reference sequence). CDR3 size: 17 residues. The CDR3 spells CASSQGGQGYSGNTIYF. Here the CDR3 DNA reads TGTGCCAGCAGCCAGGGAGGACAGGGGTACTCTGGAAACACCATATATTTT.

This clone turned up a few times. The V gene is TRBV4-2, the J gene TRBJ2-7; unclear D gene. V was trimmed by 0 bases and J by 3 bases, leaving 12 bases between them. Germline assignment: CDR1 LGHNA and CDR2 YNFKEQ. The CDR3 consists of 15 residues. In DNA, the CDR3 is TGTGCCAGCAGCCAAGACAAGGCAGCGATCTACGAGCAGTACTTC. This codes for CASSQDKAAIYEQYF.

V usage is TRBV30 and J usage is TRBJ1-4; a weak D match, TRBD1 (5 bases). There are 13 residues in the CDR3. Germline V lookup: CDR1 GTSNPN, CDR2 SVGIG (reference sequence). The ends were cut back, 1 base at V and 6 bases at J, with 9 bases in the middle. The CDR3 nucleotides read TGTGCCTGGAGTGGCCAGGGCTATGAAAAACTGTTTTTT. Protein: CAWSGQGYEKLFF.

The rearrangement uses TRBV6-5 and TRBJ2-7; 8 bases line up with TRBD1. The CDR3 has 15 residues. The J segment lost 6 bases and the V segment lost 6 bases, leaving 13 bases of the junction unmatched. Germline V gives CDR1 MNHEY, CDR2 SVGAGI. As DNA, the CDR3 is TGTGCCAGCAGACCAGCAGGGGGCGTATATAGCGAGCAGTACTTC. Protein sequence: CASRPAGGVYSEQYF.

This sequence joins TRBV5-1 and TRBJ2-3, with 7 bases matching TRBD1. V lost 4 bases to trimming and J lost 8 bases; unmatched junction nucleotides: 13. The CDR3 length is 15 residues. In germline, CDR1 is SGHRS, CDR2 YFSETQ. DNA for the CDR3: TGCGCCAGCAGCGCCGTCGACAGGGACCTGATTACGCAGTATTTT. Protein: CASSAVDRDLITQYF. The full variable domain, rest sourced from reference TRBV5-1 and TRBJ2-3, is KAGVTQTPRYLIKTRGQQVTLSCSPISGHRSVSWYQQTPGQGLQFLFEYFSETQRNKGNFPGRFSGRQFSNSRSEMNVSTLELGDSALYLCASSAVDRDLITQYFGPGTRLTVL.

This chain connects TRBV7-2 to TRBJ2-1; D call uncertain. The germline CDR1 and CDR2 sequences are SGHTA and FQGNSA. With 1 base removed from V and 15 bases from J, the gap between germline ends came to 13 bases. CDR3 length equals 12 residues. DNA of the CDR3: TGTGCCAGCAGCTTAGACACCCCCGACTGGTTCTTC. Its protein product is CASSLDTPDWFF. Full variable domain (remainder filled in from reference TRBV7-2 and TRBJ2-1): GAGVSQSPSNKVTEKGKDVELRCDPISGHTALYWYRQSLGQGLEFLIYFQGNSAPDKSGLPSDRFSAERTGGSVSTLTIQRTQQEDSAVYLCASSLDTPDWFFGPGTRLTVL.

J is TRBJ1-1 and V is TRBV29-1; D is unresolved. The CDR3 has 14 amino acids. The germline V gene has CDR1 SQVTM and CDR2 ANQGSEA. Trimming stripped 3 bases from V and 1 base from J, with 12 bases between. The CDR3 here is CSVDPDKTNTEAFF. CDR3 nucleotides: TGCAGCGTTGACCCCGACAAGACGAACACTGAAGCTTTCTTT.

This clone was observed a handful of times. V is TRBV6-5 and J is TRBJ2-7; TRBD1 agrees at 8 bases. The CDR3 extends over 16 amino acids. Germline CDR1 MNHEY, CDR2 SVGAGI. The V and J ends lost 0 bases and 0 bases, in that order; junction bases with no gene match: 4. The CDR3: CASSYSGQGPSYEQYF. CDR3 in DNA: TGTGCCAGCAGTTACTCTGGACAGGGTCCCTCCTACGAGCAGTACTTC.

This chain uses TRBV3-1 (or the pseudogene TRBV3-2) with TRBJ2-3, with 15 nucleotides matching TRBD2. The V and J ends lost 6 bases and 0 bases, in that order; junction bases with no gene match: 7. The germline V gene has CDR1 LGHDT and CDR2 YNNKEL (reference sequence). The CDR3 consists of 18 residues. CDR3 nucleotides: TGTGCCAGCAGTGGACTAGCGGGGGGGACCTTAAGCACAGATACGCAGTATTTT. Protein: CASSGLAGGTLSTDTQYF.

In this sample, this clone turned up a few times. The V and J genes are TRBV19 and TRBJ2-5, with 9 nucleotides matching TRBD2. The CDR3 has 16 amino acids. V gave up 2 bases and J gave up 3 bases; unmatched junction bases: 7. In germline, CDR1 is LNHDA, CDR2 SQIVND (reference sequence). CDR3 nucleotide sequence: TGTGCCAGTAGTATACTTCGGGCTAGCGGGGAAGAGACCCAGTACTTC. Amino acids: CASSILRASGEETQYF.

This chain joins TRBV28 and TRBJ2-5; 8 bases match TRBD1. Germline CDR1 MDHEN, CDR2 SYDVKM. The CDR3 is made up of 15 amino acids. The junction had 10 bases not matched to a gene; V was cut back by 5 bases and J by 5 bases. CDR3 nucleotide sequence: TGTGCCAGCAGTCGCGAGACAGGGGAATGGGAGACCCAGTACTTC. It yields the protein CASSRETGEWETQYF.

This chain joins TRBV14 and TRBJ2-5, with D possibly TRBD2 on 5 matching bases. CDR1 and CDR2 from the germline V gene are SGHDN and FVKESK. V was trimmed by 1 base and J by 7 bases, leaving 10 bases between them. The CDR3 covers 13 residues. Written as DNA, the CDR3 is TGTGCCAGCAGCCAAGGCCGCCGGGGGACCCAGTACTTC. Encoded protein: CASSQGRRGTQYF.

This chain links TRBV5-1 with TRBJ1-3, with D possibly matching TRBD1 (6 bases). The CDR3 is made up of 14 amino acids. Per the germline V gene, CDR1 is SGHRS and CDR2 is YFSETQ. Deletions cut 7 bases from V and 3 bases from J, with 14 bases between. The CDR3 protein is CASFGGADGNTIYF. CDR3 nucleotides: TGCGCCAGCTTCGGGGGGGCTGATGGAAACACCATATATTTT. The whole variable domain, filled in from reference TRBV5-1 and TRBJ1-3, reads KAGVTQTPRYLIKTRGQQVTLSCSPISGHRSVSWYQQTPGQGLQFLFEYFSETQRNKGNFPGRFSGRQFSNSRSEMNVSTLELGDSALYLCASFGGADGNTIYFGEGSWLTVV.

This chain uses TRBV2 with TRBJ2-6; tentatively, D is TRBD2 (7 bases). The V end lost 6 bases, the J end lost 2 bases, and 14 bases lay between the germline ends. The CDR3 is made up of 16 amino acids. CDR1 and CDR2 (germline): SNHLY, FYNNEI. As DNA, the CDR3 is TGTGCCAGCAGGGCGACGGGGGGCACTGGGGCCAACGTCCTGACTTTC. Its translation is CASRATGGTGANVLTF.

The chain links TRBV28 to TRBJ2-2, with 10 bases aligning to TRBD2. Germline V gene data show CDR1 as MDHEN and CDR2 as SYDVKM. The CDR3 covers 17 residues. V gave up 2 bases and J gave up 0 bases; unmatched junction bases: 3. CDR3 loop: CASSLGAGGPNTGELFF. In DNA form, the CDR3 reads TGTGCCAGCAGTTTAGGAGCGGGGGGGCCGAACACCGGGGAGCTGTTTTTT.